This TCR beta chain came from a study of post-analysis software for immune sequencing data. The ends lost 3 bases at V and 3 bases at J; junction bases unmatched: 13. Per germline, CDR1 SGHTA and CDR2 FQGNSA. The CDR3 extends over 18 amino acids. Built from TCR beta cDNA, the libraries had unique molecular identifiers in them. TCRdb used MiXCR to reprocess the PCR reads, holding one entry per CDR3 protein. Among roughly 160,000 distinct CDR3 sequences listed, around 34% were seen once. The specimen comprised blood, sampled after autologous hematopoietic stem cell transplantation. The V gene is TRBV7-2, the J gene TRBJ2-7; 11 bases fit TRBD2. This sequence originates from a girl aged 5-17 years with multiple sclerosis. Here the CDR3 DNA reads TGTGCCAGCAGCTTCGGTAGCGGGAGGGCCCGACGGGACTACGAGCAGTACTTC. This sequence encodes CASSFGSGRARRDYEQYF.